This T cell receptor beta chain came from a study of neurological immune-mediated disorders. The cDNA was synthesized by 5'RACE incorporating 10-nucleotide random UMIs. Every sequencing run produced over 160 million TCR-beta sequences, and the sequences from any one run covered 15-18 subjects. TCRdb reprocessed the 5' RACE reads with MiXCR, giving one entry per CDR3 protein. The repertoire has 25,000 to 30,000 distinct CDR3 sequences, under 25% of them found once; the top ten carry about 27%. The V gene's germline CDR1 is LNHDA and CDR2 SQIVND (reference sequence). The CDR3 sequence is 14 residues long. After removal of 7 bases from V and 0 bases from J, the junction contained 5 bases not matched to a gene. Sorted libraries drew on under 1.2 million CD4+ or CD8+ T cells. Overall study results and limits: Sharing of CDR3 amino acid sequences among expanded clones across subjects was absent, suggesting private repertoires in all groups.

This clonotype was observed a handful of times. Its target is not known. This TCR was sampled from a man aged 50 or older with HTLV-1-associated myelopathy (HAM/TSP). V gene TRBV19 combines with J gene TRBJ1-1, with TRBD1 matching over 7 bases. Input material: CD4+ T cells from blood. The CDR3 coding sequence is TGTGCCAGTACCCCGACAGGGATGAACACTGAAGCTTTCTTT. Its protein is CASTPTGMNTEAFF.